The source of this T cell receptor (beta chain) is a study of T cells in Graves' hyperthyroidism and ophthalmopathy. This clonotype was seen only a few times. Regions amplified from RNA transcripts were the TCR beta CDR3 regions. First-round RT-PCR of the TCR CDR3 relied on the HTBI primer set. In TCRdb, the multiplex PCR reads were re-called with MiXCR into one record per CDR3 protein. Among 350,000 to 450,000 distinct CDR3 sequences listed, roughly 13% were seen once. Germline V gene data show CDR1 as SGHAT and CDR2 as FQDESV (reference sequence). Trimming cost V 1 base and J 7 bases, with 7 bases left between them. The CDR3 consists of 13 residues.

Sequencing input: blood. This sequence was found in a man aged 50-59 years with Graves' ophthalmopathy. The gene calls are TRBV11-1 and TRBJ2-2, with D maybe TRBD2 (5 bases). The CDR3 DNA reads as TGTGCCAGCAGCTTAGTCGGGGTCGGGGAGCTGTTTTTT. This encodes CASSLVGVGELFF.